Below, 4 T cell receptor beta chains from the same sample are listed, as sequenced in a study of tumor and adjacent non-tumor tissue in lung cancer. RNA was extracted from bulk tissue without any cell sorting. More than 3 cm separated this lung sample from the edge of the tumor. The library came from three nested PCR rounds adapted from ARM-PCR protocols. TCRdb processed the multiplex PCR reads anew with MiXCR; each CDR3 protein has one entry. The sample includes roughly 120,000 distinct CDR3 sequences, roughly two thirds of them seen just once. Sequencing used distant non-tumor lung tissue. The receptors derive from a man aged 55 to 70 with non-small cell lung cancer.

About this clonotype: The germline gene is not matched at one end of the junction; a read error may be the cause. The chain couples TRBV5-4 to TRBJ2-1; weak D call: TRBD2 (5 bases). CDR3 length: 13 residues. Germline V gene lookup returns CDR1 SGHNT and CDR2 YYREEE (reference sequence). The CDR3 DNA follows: TGTGCCAGCAGAGGGCGGGTATACAATGAGCAGCTCTTC. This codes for CASRGRVYNEQLF.

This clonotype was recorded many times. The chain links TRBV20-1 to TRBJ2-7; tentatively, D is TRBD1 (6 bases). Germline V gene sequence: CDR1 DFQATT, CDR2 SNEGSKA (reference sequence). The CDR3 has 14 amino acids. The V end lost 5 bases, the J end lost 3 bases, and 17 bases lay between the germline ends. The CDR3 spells CSAALPGQNYEQYF. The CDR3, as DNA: TGCAGTGCTGCTCTCCCTGGACAGAACTACGAGCAGTACTTC.

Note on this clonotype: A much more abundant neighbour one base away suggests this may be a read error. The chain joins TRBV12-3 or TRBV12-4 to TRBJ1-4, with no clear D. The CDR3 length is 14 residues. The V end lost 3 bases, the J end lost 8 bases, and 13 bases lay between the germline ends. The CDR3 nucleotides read TGTGCCAGCAGTTTGTCAAGGGAGAGCGAAAAACTGTTTTTT. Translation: CASSLSRESEKLFF.

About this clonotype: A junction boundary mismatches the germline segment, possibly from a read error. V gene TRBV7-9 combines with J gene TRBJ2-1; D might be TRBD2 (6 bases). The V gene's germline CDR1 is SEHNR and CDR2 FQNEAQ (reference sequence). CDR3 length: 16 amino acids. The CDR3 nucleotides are TGTGCCAACAGCTACAGACCGGGAGAGGCCTACAATGAGCAGTTCTTC. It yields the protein CANSYRPGEAYNEQFF. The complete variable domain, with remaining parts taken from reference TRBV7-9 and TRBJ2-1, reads DTGVSQNPRHKITKRGQNVTFRCDPISEHNRLYWYRQTLGQGPEFLTYFQNEAQLEKSRLLSDRFSAERPKGSFSTLEIQRTEQGDSAMYLCANSYRPGEAYNEQFFGPGTRLTVL.